This T cell receptor beta chain was sequenced in a study of T cell repertoires in cytomegalovirus infection. About the study: A matching HLA type, together with CMV infection, was signaled by public TCR beta signatures.

A few counts support this clonotype. TCRdb re-derived calls from the reads in MiXCR, one entry per CDR3 protein. The sample includes 180,000 or so distinct CDR3 sequences, approximately 18% of them seen just once. The clonotype comes from a human donor in good health (CMV status not recorded). Some clones in this sample may be carry-over from other donors' samples. Sequencing was performed on CD8+ T cells from PBMCs.

The CDR3 loop reads CASSARTGDYYEQYF. DNA for the CDR3: TGTGCCAGCAGTGCTAGGACAGGAGATTACTACGAGCAGTACTTC. The chain employs TRBV2 and TRBJ2-7, with 7 bases that match TRBD1. V shed 4 bases, J shed 3 bases, and the junction held 9 bases outside the gene matches. Germline CDR1 is SNHLY and CDR2 is FYNNEI. The CDR3 is made up of 15 amino acids.